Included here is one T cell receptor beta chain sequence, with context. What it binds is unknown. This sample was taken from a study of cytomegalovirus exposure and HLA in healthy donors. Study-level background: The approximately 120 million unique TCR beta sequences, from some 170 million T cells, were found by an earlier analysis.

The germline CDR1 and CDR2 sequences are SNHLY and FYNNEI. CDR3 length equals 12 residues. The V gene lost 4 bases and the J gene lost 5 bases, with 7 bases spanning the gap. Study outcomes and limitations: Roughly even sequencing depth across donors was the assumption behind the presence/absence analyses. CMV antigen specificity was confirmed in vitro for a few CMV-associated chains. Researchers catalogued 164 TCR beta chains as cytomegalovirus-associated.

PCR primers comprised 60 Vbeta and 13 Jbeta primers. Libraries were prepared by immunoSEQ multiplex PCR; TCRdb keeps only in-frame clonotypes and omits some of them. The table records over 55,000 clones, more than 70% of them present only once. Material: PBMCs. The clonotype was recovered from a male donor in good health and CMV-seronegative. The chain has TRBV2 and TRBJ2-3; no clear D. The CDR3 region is CASSVNIDTQYF. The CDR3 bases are TGTGCCAGCAGTGTTAACATAGATACGCAGTATTTT.